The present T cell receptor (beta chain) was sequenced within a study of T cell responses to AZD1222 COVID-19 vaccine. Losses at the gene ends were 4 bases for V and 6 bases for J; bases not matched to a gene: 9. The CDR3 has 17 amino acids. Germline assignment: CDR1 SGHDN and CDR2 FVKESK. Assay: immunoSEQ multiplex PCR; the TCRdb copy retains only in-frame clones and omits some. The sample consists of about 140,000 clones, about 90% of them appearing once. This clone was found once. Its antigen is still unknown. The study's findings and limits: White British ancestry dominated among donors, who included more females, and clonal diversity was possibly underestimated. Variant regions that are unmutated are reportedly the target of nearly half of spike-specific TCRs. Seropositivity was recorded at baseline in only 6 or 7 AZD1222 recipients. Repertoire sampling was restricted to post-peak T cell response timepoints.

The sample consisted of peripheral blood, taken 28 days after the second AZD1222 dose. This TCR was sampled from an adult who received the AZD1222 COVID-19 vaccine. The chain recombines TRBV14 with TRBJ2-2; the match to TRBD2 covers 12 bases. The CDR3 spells CASSPLEASGRAGELFF. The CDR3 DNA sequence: TGTGCCAGCAGCCCTCTTGAGGCTAGCGGGAGGGCCGGGGAGCTGTTTTTT.